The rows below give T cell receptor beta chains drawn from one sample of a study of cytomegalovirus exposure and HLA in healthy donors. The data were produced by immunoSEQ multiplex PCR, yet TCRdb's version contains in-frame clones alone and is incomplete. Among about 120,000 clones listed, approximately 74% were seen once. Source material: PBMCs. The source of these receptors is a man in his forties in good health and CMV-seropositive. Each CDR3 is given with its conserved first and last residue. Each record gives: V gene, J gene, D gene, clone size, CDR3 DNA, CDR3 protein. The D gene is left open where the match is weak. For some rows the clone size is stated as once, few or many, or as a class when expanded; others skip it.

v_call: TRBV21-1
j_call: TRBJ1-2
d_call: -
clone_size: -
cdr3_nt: TGTGCCAGCAGCATTCCGGACAGGGTTAGTGGCTACACCTTC
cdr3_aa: CASSIPDRVSGYTF

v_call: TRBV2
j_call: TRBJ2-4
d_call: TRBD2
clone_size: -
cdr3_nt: TGTGCCAGCAGTGATATACTAGCGGGAAACATTCAGTACTTC
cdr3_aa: CASSDILAGNIQYF

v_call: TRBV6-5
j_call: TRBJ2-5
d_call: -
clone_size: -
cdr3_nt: TGTGCCAGCAGTTTCGGCAGGGGCAGGGAGACCCAGTACTTC
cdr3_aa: CASSFGRGRETQYF

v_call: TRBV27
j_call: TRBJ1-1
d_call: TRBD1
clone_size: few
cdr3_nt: TGTGCCAGCAGTTACAGGGGGAATACTGAAGCTTTCTTT
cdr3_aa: CASSYRGNTEAFF

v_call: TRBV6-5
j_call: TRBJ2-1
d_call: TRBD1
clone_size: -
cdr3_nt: TGTGCCAGCAGTAACCGGGACAGAGGTGGCGAGCAGTTCTTC
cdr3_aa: CASSNRDRGGEQFF

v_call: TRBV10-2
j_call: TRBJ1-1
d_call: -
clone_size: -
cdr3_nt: TGCGCCAGCAGTGACATTGCCCCAGGAATCATGAACACTGAAGCTTTCTTT
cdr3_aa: CASSDIAPGIMNTEAFF

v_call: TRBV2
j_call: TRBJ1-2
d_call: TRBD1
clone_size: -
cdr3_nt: TGTGCCAGCAGTCCCCTCCGAGGGGGCGGGGGCTACACCTTC
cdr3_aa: CASSPLRGGGGYTF

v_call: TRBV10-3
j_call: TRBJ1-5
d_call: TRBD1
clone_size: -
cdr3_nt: TGTGCCATCAGCCTTGGACAGGGGGATCAGCCCCAGCATTTT
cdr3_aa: CAISLGQGDQPQHF

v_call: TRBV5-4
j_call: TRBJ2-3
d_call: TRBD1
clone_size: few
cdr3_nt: TGTGCCAGCGCCCGGGACAGGGGGAGTACAGATACGCAGTATTTT
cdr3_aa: CASARDRGSTDTQYF

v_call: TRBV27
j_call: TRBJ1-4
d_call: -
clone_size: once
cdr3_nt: TGTGCCAGCAGTTTCGGACGGGGTCAGAATGAAAAACTGTTTTTT
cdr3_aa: CASSFGRGQNEKLFF

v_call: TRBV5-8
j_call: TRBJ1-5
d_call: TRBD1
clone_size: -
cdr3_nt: TGTGCCAGCAGAGACAGGGCTTTGGGGGGCAATCAGCCCCAGCATTTT
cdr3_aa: CASRDRALGGNQPQHF

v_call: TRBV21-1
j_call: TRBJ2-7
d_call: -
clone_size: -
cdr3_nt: TGTGCCAGCAGCAAAGGAGGACAGGGGGTTTACGAGCAGTACTTC
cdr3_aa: CASSKGGQGVYEQYF

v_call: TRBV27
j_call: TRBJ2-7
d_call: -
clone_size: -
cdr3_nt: TGTGCCAGCAGTTTCCGTGGCAGGGGCTACGAGCAGTACTTC
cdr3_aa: CASSFRGRGYEQYF

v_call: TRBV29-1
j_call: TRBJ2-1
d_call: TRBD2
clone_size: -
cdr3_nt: TGCAGCGTTGAATTGGTAGCGGGGGGGCGGGATGAGCAGTTCTTC
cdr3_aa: CSVELVAGGRDEQFF

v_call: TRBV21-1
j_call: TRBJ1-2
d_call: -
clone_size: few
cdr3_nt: TGTGCCAGCAGCAACCTAGCCTGGACAGGGTTCGGCTACACCTTC
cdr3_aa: CASSNLAWTGFGYTF

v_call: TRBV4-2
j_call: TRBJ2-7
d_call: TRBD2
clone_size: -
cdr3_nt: TGTGCCAGCAGCCCGGGACTAGCGGGAGATGAGCAGTACTTC
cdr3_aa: CASSPGLAGDEQYF

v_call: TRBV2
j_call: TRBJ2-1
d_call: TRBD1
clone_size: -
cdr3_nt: TGTGCCAGCAGTGAAGGGGGGGACAGGGAGGGGAGTGAGCAGTTCTTC
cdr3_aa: CASSEGGDREGSEQFF

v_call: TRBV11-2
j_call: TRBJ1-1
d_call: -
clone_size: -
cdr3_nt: TGTGCCAGCAGCAAAGGAGGCAGCCTCATAATCAACACTGAAGCTTTCTTT
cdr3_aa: CASSKGGSLIINTEAFF

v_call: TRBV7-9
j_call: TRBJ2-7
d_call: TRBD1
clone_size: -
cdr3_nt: TGTGCCAGCAGCGGGGCGCCAGGGGGCGCGTCTTACGAGCAGTACTTC
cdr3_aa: CASSGAPGGASYEQYF

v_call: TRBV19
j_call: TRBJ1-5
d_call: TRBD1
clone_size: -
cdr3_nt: TGTGCCAGTAGGCTGGACAGGGGCTTCAATCAGCCCCAGCATTTT
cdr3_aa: CASRLDRGFNQPQHF

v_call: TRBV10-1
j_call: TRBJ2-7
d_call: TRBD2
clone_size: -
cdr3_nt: TGCGCCAGCTCCCGAAGCGGGGGAGGGTACGAGCAGTACTTC
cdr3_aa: CASSRSGGGYEQYF

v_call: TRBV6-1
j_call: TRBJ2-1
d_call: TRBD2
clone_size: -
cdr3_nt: TGTGCCAGCAGTGAAGCGCGGGGACTAGCGTACAATGAGCAGTTCTTC
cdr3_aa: CASSEARGLAYNEQFF

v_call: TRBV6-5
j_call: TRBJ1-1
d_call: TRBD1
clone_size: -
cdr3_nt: TGTGCCAGCAGTGGACAGGGAGAGGAAGCTTTCTTT
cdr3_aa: CASSGQGEEAFF

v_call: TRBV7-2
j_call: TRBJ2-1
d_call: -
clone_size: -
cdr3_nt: TGTGCCAGCAGCTTTCTCCCGGGTGAGCAGTTCTTC
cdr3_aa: CASSFLPGEQFF

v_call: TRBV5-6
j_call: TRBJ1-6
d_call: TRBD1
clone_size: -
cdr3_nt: TGTGCCAGCAGCCTAGGGACAGGTCGCTATAATTCACCCCTCCACTTT
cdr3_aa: CASSLGTGRYNSPLHF

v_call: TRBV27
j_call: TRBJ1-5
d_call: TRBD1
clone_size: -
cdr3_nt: TGTGCCAGCAGTCCCCGACAGGGGGCGGGCAATCAGCCCCAGCATTTT
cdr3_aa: CASSPRQGAGNQPQHF

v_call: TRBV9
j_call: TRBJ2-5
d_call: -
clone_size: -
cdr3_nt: TGTGCCAGCAGCGTAGACTTAGCCAGAGAGCAGTACTTC
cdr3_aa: CASSVDLAREQYF

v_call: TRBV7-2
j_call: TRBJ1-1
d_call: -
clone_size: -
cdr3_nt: TGTGCCAGCAGCCACCCGGCGGGGGGGCCTGAAGCTTTCTTT
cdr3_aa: CASSHPAGGPEAFF

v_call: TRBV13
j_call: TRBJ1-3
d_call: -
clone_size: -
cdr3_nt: TGTGCCAGCAGCTTAATGCAGTCCGGAAACACCATATATTTT
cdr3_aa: CASSLMQSGNTIYF

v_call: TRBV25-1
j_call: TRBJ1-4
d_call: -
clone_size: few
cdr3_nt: TGTGCCAGCAGTCAGGGAAAGATAGGAACTAATGAAAAACTGTTTTTT
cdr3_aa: CASSQGKIGTNEKLFF

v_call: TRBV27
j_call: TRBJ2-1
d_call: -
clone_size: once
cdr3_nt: TGTGCCAGCAGTTTATCACTACCCGGGTACAATGAGCAGTTCTTC
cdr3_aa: CASSLSLPGYNEQFF

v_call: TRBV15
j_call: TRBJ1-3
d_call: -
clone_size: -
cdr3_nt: TGTGCCACCAGCAGAGATTGGATCGGGGGGCCCTTTAACACCATATATTTT
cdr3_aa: CATSRDWIGGPFNTIYF

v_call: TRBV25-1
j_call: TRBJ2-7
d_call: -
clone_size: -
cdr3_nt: TGTGCCAGCAGTGTCCGGGACAATCGGAACGAGCAGTACTTC
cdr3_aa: CASSVRDNRNEQYF

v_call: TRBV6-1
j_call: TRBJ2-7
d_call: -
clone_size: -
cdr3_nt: TGTGCCAGTTTTTCCCCGGGACTCAACTACCACGAGCAGTACTTC
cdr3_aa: CASFSPGLNYHEQYF

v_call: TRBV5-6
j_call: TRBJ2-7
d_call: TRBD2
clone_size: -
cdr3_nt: TGTGCCAGCAGCAGGACTAGCGGGAGATCCTACGAGCAGTACTTC
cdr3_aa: CASSRTSGRSYEQYF

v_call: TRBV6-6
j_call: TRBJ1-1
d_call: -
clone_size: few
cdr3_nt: TGTGCCAGCAGTTCCACGAGACAGGAGAACACTGAAGCTTTCTTT
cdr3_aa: CASSSTRQENTEAFF

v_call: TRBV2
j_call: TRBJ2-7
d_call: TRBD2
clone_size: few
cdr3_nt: TGTGCCAGCAGTGTCGCAATGGGAGGGTGGAACGAGCAGTACTTC
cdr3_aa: CASSVAMGGWNEQYF

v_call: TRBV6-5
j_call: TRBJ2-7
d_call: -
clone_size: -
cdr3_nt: TGTGCCAGCATCGGGGTCGGCGAGCAGTACTTC
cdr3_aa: CASIGVGEQYF

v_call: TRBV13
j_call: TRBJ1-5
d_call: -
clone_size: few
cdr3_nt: TGTGCCAGCAGCTTAGGCATGGGGGGGGGTCAGCCCCAGCATTTT
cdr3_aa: CASSLGMGGGQPQHF

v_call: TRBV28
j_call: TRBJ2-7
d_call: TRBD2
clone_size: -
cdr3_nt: TGTGCCAGCAGTGGGACTAGCGGGAGGATCGAGCAGTACTTC
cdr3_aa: CASSGTSGRIEQYF

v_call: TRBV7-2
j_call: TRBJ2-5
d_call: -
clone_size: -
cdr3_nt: TGTGCCAGCAGCTTCTATGGGCTACCCCCCCAAGAGACCCAGTACTTC
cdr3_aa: CASSFYGLPPQETQYF

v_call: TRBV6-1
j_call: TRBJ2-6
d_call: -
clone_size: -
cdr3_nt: TGTGCCAGCAGTGGCTCCGAACAGGGAAAGTCTGGGGCCAACGTCCTGACTTTC
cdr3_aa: CASSGSEQGKSGANVLTF